This entry lists 28 T cell receptor beta chains sequenced from one sample in a study of T cells after yellow fever vaccination. TCRdb reprocessed the 5' RACE reads with MiXCR, giving one entry per CDR3 protein. The sample lists a few hundred thousand distinct CDR3 sequences; under 15% were seen once. The sample was CD4+ T cells sorted from PBMCs, taken 15 days after the yellow fever booster vaccination. The receptors originated from a young man who received the YFV17D yellow fever vaccine.

This clonotype was recorded a few times. This sequence joins TRBV9 and TRBJ1-3; no firm D call. The CDR3 has 14 residues. V was pared by 0 bases and J by 4 bases, with 8 bases between. CDR1 SGDLS and CDR2 YYNGEE come from the germline V gene. The CDR3 bases are TGTGCCAGCAGCGTAGAGGCCGCCGGAAACACCATATATTTT. Its translation: CASSVEAAGNTIYF.

This clonotype was seen more than once but under ten times. The CDR3: CASSPPFQTTTVEQYF. CDR3 in DNA: TGTGCCAGCTCACCACCGTTTCAGACTACAACGGTGGAGCAGTACTTC. The rearrangement uses TRBV18 and TRBJ2-7; D possibly corresponds to TRBD2 (5 bases). Trimming took 0 bases from V and 7 from J, leaving 19 bases between them. This CDR3 contains 16 residues. Germline CDR1 and CDR2: KGHSH and LQKENI.

The J gene is TRBJ2-1, the V gene TRBV11-3, with 13 bases identical to TRBD2. Trimming took 5 bases from V and 5 from J; bases not matched to a gene: 3. The CDR3 is made up of 15 amino acids. Germline assignment: CDR1 SGHNT and CDR2 YENEEA. CDR3: CASSPTSGGDNEQFF. CDR3 nucleotides: TGTGCCAGCAGCCCTACTAGCGGGGGGGACAATGAGCAGTTCTTC.

The CDR3 loop reads CASSSGTGDSTEAFF. The CDR3 DNA reads TGTGCCAGCAGCTCCGGGACAGGGGACAGCACTGAAGCTTTCTTT. The rearrangement uses TRBV5-4 and TRBJ1-1, with 10 bases matching TRBD1. The CDR3 runs 15 residues. Germline V gene data show CDR1 as SGHNT and CDR2 as YYREEE (reference sequence). V gave up 3 bases and J gave up 4 bases; unmatched junction bases: 6.

A few counts support this clonotype. The chain is built from TRBV6-6 and TRBJ1-3; a possible D gene is TRBD1 (6 bases). The CDR3 has 15 residues. Germline CDR1 is MNHNY and CDR2 is SVGAGI (reference sequence). Trimming stripped 5 bases from V and 4 bases from J, with 15 bases between. CDR3 nucleotides: TGTGCCAGCAGTCTACAGGGTTCTGAGGGAAACACCATATATTTT. Its protein product is CASSLQGSEGNTIYF.

The chain links TRBV4-3 to TRBJ2-5; 7 nucleotides line up with TRBD1. The CDR3 runs 19 residues. Germline V gives CDR1 LGHNA, CDR2 YSLEER. J was trimmed by 3 bases and V by 0 bases; bases with no gene match: 16. This CDR3 reads CASSQDFRFGTAVEETQYF. CDR3 coding DNA: TGCGCCAGCAGCCAAGATTTTCGTTTCGGGACAGCGGTAGAAGAGACCCAGTACTTC.

This clonotype was observed a handful of times. The chain is built from TRBV12-3 or TRBV12-4 and TRBJ1-1, with D hard to call. The CDR3 consists of 13 residues. The V end lost 6 bases, the J end lost 0 bases, and 8 bases lay between the germline ends. This CDR3 reads CASSIRLNTEAFF. In DNA, the CDR3 is TGTGCCAGCAGCATACGCCTGAACACTGAAGCTTTCTTT.

This chain joins TRBV12-3 or TRBV12-4 and TRBJ2-5; 12 bases are shared with TRBD2. This CDR3 has 18 residues. Unmatched junction bases numbered 12, after V lost 3 bases and J lost 4 bases. The CDR3 reads CASSFSSGGANIGETQYF. The DNA of the CDR3 is TGTGCCAGCAGTTTCTCTAGCGGGGGGGCAAATATCGGAGAGACCCAGTACTTC.

Only a few counts were recorded for this clonotype. Written as DNA, the CDR3 is TGTGCCAGCAGTTTCTCGGAGAGCTCCTACGAGCAGTACTTC. It translates to CASSFSESSYEQYF. The chain is built from TRBV12-3 or TRBV12-4 and TRBJ2-7; D not resolved. V lost 3 bases and J 0 bases, leaving 9 bases between the germline ends. The length of the CDR3 is 14 residues.

This clonotype was recorded a few times. The chain employs TRBV4-3 and TRBJ2-3; a possible D gene is TRBD1 (5 bases). V lost 4 bases and J 5 bases, leaving 13 bases between the germline ends. The germline V gene encodes CDR1 LGHNA and CDR2 YSLEER. The CDR3 covers 14 residues. In DNA, the CDR3 is TGCGCCAGCAGCCTCAGGGAATTCGGAGATACGCAGTATTTT. Translating it yields CASSLREFGDTQYF.

This clonotype was seen a handful of times. This sequence joins TRBV5-1 and TRBJ2-5; D remains unclear. V lost 0 bases to trimming and J lost 0 bases, with 9 bases between them. This CDR3 has 15 residues. CDR1 and CDR2 (germline): SGHRS, YFSETQ. The CDR3 is CASSLEEMYQETQYF. In DNA, the CDR3 is TGCGCCAGCAGCTTGGAAGAAATGTACCAAGAGACCCAGTACTTC.

The genes are TRBV3-1 and TRBJ2-7, with D maybe TRBD1 (5 bases). CDR1 and CDR2 from the germline V gene are LGHDT and YNNKEL (reference sequence). The V gene lost 3 bases and the J gene lost 3 bases, with 9 bases spanning the gap. The CDR3 loop spans 13 amino acids. The CDR3 DNA follows: TGTGCCAGCAGCCAGTCAGGGATCTACGAGCAGTACGTC. Encoded protein: CASSQSGIYEQYV.

The sample holds a few counts of this clonotype. This rearrangement joins TRBV20-1 to TRBJ1-2, with D possibly being TRBD1 (5 bases). V was clipped by 3 bases and J by 2 bases, with 16 bases between them. CDR3 length: 15 amino acids. Germline CDR1 and CDR2: DFQATT and SNEGSKA (reference sequence). The CDR3 bases are TGCAGTGCTAGGACTTCCGGGTGGGGGAACTATGGCTACACCTTC. As protein: CSARTSGWGNYGYTF.

The chain couples TRBV11-3 to TRBJ2-3; D may be TRBD2 (6 bases). V was shortened by 3 bases and J by 0 bases, with 10 bases between the two germline ends. Looked up from germline, CDR1 is SGHNT and CDR2 is YENEEA. This CDR3 is built from 15 residues. In DNA, the CDR3 is TGTGCCAGCAGCTTTAGCGGATCTAGCACAGATACGCAGTATTTT. Amino acids: CASSFSGSSTDTQYF.

The chain couples TRBV7-9 to TRBJ1-1, with a weak D call TRBD1 (5 bases). The CDR3 is made up of 17 amino acids. CDR1 is SEHNR, CDR2 FQNEAQ, per germline (reference sequence). The V end lost 4 bases, the J end lost 1 base, and 19 bases lay between the germline ends. The CDR3 sequence: CASSSITAGPRNTEAFF. In DNA, the CDR3 is TGTGCCAGCAGCTCTATTACAGCGGGACCGCGGAACACTGAAGCTTTCTTT.

The sample holds many counts of this clonotype. V gene TRBV4-3 combines with J gene TRBJ2-2; 10 nucleotides match TRBD2. The CDR3 sequence is 17 residues long. The germline CDR1 and CDR2 sequences are LGHNA and YSLEER. Trimming at V came to 0 bases and at J to 4 bases, leaving 5 bases not matched to a gene. CDR3: CASSQDGLAGATGELFF. The CDR3 bases are TGCGCCAGCAGCCAAGATGGGCTAGCGGGGGCCACCGGGGAGCTGTTTTTT.

This clonotype appeared a few times. The V and J genes are TRBV11-2 and TRBJ2-2; D gene ambiguous. V gave up 4 bases and J gave up 3 bases, with 3 bases separating them. From germline, CDR1 is SGHAT and CDR2 FQNNGV. There are 12 residues in the CDR3. CDR3: CASSYHTGELFF. In DNA, the CDR3 is TGTGCCAGCAGCTACCACACCGGGGAGCTGTTTTTT.

V is TRBV12-3 or TRBV12-4 and J is TRBJ2-7, with 11 bases fitting TRBD1. The CDR3 spans 14 residues. The V and J ends lost 5 bases and 8 bases, in that order; junction bases with no gene match: 8. CDR3 sequence (DNA): TGTGCCAGCAGTACCCGGGACAGGGGGGGGAAGCAGTACTTC. It is translated as CASSTRDRGGKQYF.

This clonotype has only a few counts. The chain recombines TRBV29-1 with TRBJ1-2; the match to TRBD1 covers 8 bases. Germline V gene lookup returns CDR1 SQVTM and CDR2 ANQGSEA. The CDR3 runs to 11 residues. This CDR3 is CNPTGVRGYTF. The DNA of the CDR3 is TGCAACCCGACAGGGGTACGGGGCTACACCTTC.

This chain's CDR3 is CASTYHPGLAGNNEQFF. The CDR3 DNA sequence: TGTGCCAGCACCTACCACCCGGGACTAGCGGGGAACAATGAGCAGTTCTTC. V gene TRBV6-1 combines with J gene TRBJ2-1; 13 bases line up with TRBD2. The CDR3 is 17 amino acids. V was clipped by 7 bases and J by 5 bases; unmatched bases: 11. The germline V gene has CDR1 MNHNS and CDR2 SASEGT.

V is TRBV6-5 and J is TRBJ1-5, with TRBD1 as a possible D gene (6 bases). Germline CDR1 MNHEY, CDR2 SVGAGI. Trimming cost V 6 bases and J 4 bases, with 16 bases left between them. CDR3 size: 15 residues. CDR3: CASSAGQSPNQPQHF. The CDR3 region has the DNA TGTGCCAGCAGCGCCGGACAGAGCCCTAATCAGCCCCAGCATTTT.

This clonotype has a handful of counts. The chain employs TRBV5-6 and TRBJ2-5; D uncertain. Trimming cost V 3 bases and J 1 base, with 7 bases left between them. Germline V gene lookup returns CDR1 SGHDT and CDR2 YYEEEE. The CDR3 is 13 residues long. CDR3 sequence (DNA): TGTGCCAGCAGCTCCACTCTCCAAGAGACCCAGTACTTC. It specifies CASSSTLQETQYF.

The chain joins TRBV6-5 to TRBJ2-5; TRBD2 is a possible D gene (6 bases). CDR1 and CDR2 from the germline V gene are MNHEY and SVGAGI. V shed 0 bases and J shed 4 bases, with 12 bases lying between them. The CDR3 sequence is 15 residues long. The DNA for the CDR3 is TGTGCCAGCAGTTACTCGGGCCGCGGGGTAGAGACCCAGTACTTC. Translation gives CASSYSGRGVETQYF.

This clonotype occurred a few times. This chain links TRBV7-9 with TRBJ2-1, with TRBD1 as a possible D gene (5 bases). The germline V and J ends were trimmed by 1 base and 2 bases, with 9 bases remaining between them. CDR3 length equals 15 residues. Germline lookup yields CDR1 SEHNR and CDR2 FQNEAQ (reference sequence). The CDR3 DNA reads TGTGCCAGCAGCTTAGATCAGGGTACCTACAATGAGCAGTTCTTC. It translates to CASSLDQGTYNEQFF.

This clonotype occurred a few times. V and J are TRBV4-1 and TRBJ1-2, with a tentative D call TRBD1 (5 bases). CDR1 is MGHRA, CDR2 YSYEKL, per germline. V dropped 2 bases and J dropped 6 bases, with 16 bases sitting between them. The CDR3 runs to 15 residues. CDR3: CASSQTGRQSDGYTF. The CDR3 DNA is TGCGCCAGCAGCCAAACAGGCCGGCAGAGCGATGGCTACACCTTC.

The genes are TRBV3-1 and TRBJ2-7; 8 positions agree with TRBD1. The V gene end was trimmed by 3 bases and the J gene end by 4 bases; junction bases not matched to a gene: 8. The CDR3 length is 15 residues. Germline-derived CDR1 and CDR2 are LGHDT and YNNKEL (reference sequence). The DNA for the CDR3 is TGTGCCAGCAGCCAGGGGCCACAGGGGGGATACGAGCAGTACTTC. It specifies CASSQGPQGGYEQYF.

This clonotype was counted between two and nine times. This chain connects TRBV28 to TRBJ2-4; 11 bases agree with TRBD2. CDR1 is MDHEN and CDR2 is SYDVKM in the germline V gene. J gave up 6 bases and V 5 bases, and 12 bases lay outside the gene matches. The CDR3 contains 17 residues. Here the CDR3 DNA reads TGTGCCAGCAGTCGCCATAGCGGGGGGGCGAGGGGAAACATTCAGTACTTC. Translated, it gives CASSRHSGGARGNIQYF.

This clonotype was seen many times. The chain couples TRBV5-5 to TRBJ1-4; D is unclear. The CDR3 contains 15 residues. Germline CDR1 is SGHKS and CDR2 is YYEKEE (reference sequence). Trimming cost V 4 bases and J 4 bases, with 14 bases left between them. The CDR3 coding sequence is TGTGCCAGCAGCCCAGACCCGTCGGGTAATGAAAAACTGTTTTTT. Translation: CASSPDPSGNEKLFF.